This TCR beta chain came from a study of cytomegalovirus exposure and HLA in healthy donors. The overall study: Earlier work reported 117 million unique TCR beta sequences from some 170 million T cells. Study findings and constraints: TCR beta chain V- and J-gene trimming was linked, in a later analysis, to a missense variant in DCLRE1C.

There are 15 residues in the CDR3. CDR1 and CDR2 from the germline V gene are MDHEN and SYDVKM. After removal of 2 bases from V and 2 bases from J, the junction contained 4 bases not matched to a gene. As to this clone: Its antigen remains unknown.

13 Jbeta primers and 60 Vbeta primers were used for the PCR. Per the original data handling: Later work found around 72 million unique TCR beta chains, with 9.5 million to 14 million shared. Here immunoSEQ multiplex PCR was the method, and the copy in TCRdb shows in-frame clones only, minus some. For V, J and clone size, that table is used; D and trimming come from the DNA. The top ten hold about 1.6% of the sample, which has 66,000 or so clones, more than 80% seen once. Among the donors, all were healthy bone marrow donors. The receptor's source is a man aged 25-45 years in good health and CMV-seropositive. The sample comprised PBMCs. V is TRBV28 and J is TRBJ1-2; 8 nucleotides agree with TRBD1. Here the CDR3 reads CASSLPRTGNYGYTF. The CDR3 DNA reads as TGTGCCAGCAGTTTACCCCGGACAGGGAACTATGGCTACACCTTC.